This TCR beta chain was sequenced in a study of OX40 agonist ivuxolimab in advanced cancers. Across the whole study: One hepatocellular carcinoma and a couple of cutaneous melanoma patients partially responded. The study, taken as a whole, reports: Antigen specificity of clonally expanded peripheral T cells was not established.

A few counts support this clone. Its antigen is unknown. The assay was immunoSEQ multiplex PCR, and TCRdb's table has in-frame clones only and misses some. Among some 80,000 clones listed, 87% were seen once. The CDR3 covers 13 residues. With 2 bases clipped from V and 5 bases from J, the junction kept 2 bases outside the gene matches. CDR1 is GTSNPN, CDR2 SVGIG, per germline (reference sequence). The rearrangement links TRBV30 to TRBJ1-2; 10 bases fit TRBD1. The origin of this receptor is an adult with an advanced solid tumor such as melanoma, head and neck, liver or kidney cancer. Sequencing used CD4+ or CD8+ T cells sorted from blood, obtained in a trial of the OX40 agonist ivuxolimab. The CDR3 spells CAWSPGQGYGYTF. DNA for the CDR3: TGTGCCTGGAGTCCGGGACAGGGGTATGGCTACACCTTC.